This is a list of T cell receptor beta chains from one sample in a study of blood T cell repertoires in COVID-19. Profiling relied on immunoSEQ multiplex PCR, and the TCRdb table lists in-frame clones only, not all of them. Of about 220,000 clones in the sample, approximately 78% were seen once. The sample consisted of peripheral blood. The receptors originated from an elderly woman with COVID-19, enrolled during active disease. Each CDR3 is given with its conserved first and last residue. The order of the fields is V gene, clone size, D gene, J gene, CDR3 DNA, CDR3 protein. The D gene is left open where the match is weak. Rows may omit the clone size; those that give it use once, few, many or a size class.

v_call: TRBV6-5; clone_size: NA; d_call: TRBD1; j_call: TRBJ2-7; cdr3_nt: TGTGCCAGCAGGGACAGGCTGGCCGGTAACGAGCAGTACTTC; cdr3_aa: CASRDRLAGNEQYF
v_call: TRBV7-9; clone_size: NA; d_call: NA; j_call: TRBJ1-2; cdr3_nt: TGTGCCAGCAGCTTAATTGGGCTCATAGGCTACACCTTC; cdr3_aa: CASSLIGLIGYTF
v_call: TRBV11-2; clone_size: NA; d_call: NA; j_call: TRBJ2-7; cdr3_nt: TGTGCCAGCAGCTTAAGCCTCGTGGAGGCCTACGAGCAGTACTTC; cdr3_aa: CASSLSLVEAYEQYF
v_call: TRBV6-5; clone_size: NA; d_call: NA; j_call: TRBJ2-1; cdr3_nt: TGTGCCAGCAGTTACTTCAGGGCGCCCAATGAGCAGTTCTTC; cdr3_aa: CASSYFRAPNEQFF
v_call: TRBV7-2; clone_size: few; d_call: NA; j_call: TRBJ2-2; cdr3_nt: TGTGCCAGCAGCTTAAGGGGATTTGGGGAGCTGTTTTTT; cdr3_aa: CASSLRGFGELFF
v_call: TRBV3-1/TRBV3-2; clone_size: NA; d_call: TRBD1; j_call: TRBJ2-7; cdr3_nt: TGTGCCAGCAGCCCTCCTTTCCGACAGGGATCACCCGAGCAGTACTTC; cdr3_aa: CASSPPFRQGSPEQYF
v_call: TRBV4-1; clone_size: few; d_call: NA; j_call: TRBJ1-1; cdr3_nt: TGCGCCAGCAGCCAAGAAGGACAAATGAGATGGAACACTGAAGCTTTCTTT; cdr3_aa: CASSQEGQMRWNTEAFF
v_call: TRBV5-1; clone_size: NA; d_call: NA; j_call: TRBJ2-7; cdr3_nt: TGCGCCAGCAGCCCCGAGGGCTCCTACGAGCAGTACTTC; cdr3_aa: CASSPEGSYEQYF
v_call: TRBV5-5; clone_size: NA; d_call: TRBD1; j_call: TRBJ2-5; cdr3_nt: TGTGCCAGCAGTCGGGACAGACAGACCCAGTACTTC; cdr3_aa: CASSRDRQTQYF
v_call: TRBV4-1; clone_size: NA; d_call: NA; j_call: TRBJ1-5; cdr3_nt: TGCGCCAGCAGCCAAGGGGCGGGGGGGAATCAGCCCCAGCATTTT; cdr3_aa: CASSQGAGGNQPQHF
v_call: TRBV7-9; clone_size: NA; d_call: NA; j_call: TRBJ1-2; cdr3_nt: TGTGCCAGCAGCTTAGTTGCCCAGGGGAGCTATGGCTACACCTTC; cdr3_aa: CASSLVAQGSYGYTF
v_call: TRBV11-3; clone_size: NA; d_call: NA; j_call: TRBJ2-5; cdr3_nt: TGTGCCAGCAGCTTGACAGGCTCCGGATGGGAGACCCAGTACTTC; cdr3_aa: CASSLTGSGWETQYF
v_call: TRBV30; clone_size: NA; d_call: NA; j_call: TRBJ2-5; cdr3_nt: TGTGCCTGGACCAGAGGGGGGACAGCTCAAGAGACCCAGTACTTC; cdr3_aa: CAWTRGGTAQETQYF
v_call: TRBV27; clone_size: NA; d_call: NA; j_call: TRBJ1-2; cdr3_nt: TGTGCCAGCAGTTTTGGCACGCGGAAAACCTTC; cdr3_aa: CASSFGTRKTF
v_call: TRBV5-1; clone_size: NA; d_call: NA; j_call: TRBJ1-2; cdr3_nt: TGCGCCAGCAGCTTGTCGGGGGAAGATGGCTACACCTTC; cdr3_aa: CASSLSGEDGYTF
v_call: TRBV9; clone_size: NA; d_call: NA; j_call: TRBJ2-3; cdr3_nt: TGTGCCAGCAGCGTAGGTTATAGTGGCACAGATACGCAGTATTTT; cdr3_aa: CASSVGYSGTDTQYF
v_call: TRBV18; clone_size: NA; d_call: NA; j_call: TRBJ1-2; cdr3_nt: TGTGCCAGCTCACCCTTCTCTTTAGAGGGCTACACCTTC; cdr3_aa: CASSPFSLEGYTF
v_call: TRBV4-1; clone_size: NA; d_call: NA; j_call: TRBJ2-7; cdr3_nt: TGCGCCAGCAGCCAAGCCCGGACAGTCGGCTACGAGCAGTACTTC; cdr3_aa: CASSQARTVGYEQYF
v_call: TRBV19; clone_size: NA; d_call: TRBD2; j_call: TRBJ2-5; cdr3_nt: TGTGCCAGTAGTCTCAGACAAAGGGCGGGGGCCCAGTACTTC; cdr3_aa: CASSLRQRAGAQYF
v_call: TRBV6-4; clone_size: NA; d_call: TRBD2; j_call: TRBJ2-2; cdr3_nt: TGTGCCAGCATTGGAAGTAGCGGACTAGCGGATACCCAGAACACCGGGGAGCTGTTTTTT; cdr3_aa: CASIGSSGLADTQNTGELFF
v_call: TRBV5-1; clone_size: NA; d_call: TRBD1; j_call: TRBJ2-5; cdr3_nt: TGCGCCAGCAGCTTGCTGGGTCGAGGGGGCGCGGAGACCCAGTACTTC; cdr3_aa: CASSLLGRGGAETQYF
v_call: TRBV12-5; clone_size: once; d_call: TRBD2; j_call: TRBJ2-7; cdr3_nt: TGTGCTAGTGGACCCGGACTAGCGGGGGGCCGGTGGATTTACGAGCAGTACTTC; cdr3_aa: CASGPGLAGGRWIYEQYF
v_call: TRBV5-1; clone_size: NA; d_call: TRBD2; j_call: TRBJ2-1; cdr3_nt: TGCGCCAGCAGCTCCGCGGGGGGGACCTACAATGAGCAGTTCTTC; cdr3_aa: CASSSAGGTYNEQFF
v_call: TRBV7-3; clone_size: NA; d_call: TRBD1; j_call: TRBJ2-3; cdr3_nt: TGTGCCAGCAGCTTAACCCGGACAGGGGGCCAAGATACGCAGTATTTT; cdr3_aa: CASSLTRTGGQDTQYF
v_call: TRBV9; clone_size: NA; d_call: NA; j_call: TRBJ2-1; cdr3_nt: TGTGCCAGCAGCGCTCAGTACAATGAGCAGTTCTTC; cdr3_aa: CASSAQYNEQFF
v_call: TRBV20-1; clone_size: few; d_call: NA; j_call: TRBJ1-2; cdr3_nt: TGCAGTGCTAGCGGTGGCTACACCTTC; cdr3_aa: CSASGGYTF
v_call: TRBV7-7; clone_size: NA; d_call: NA; j_call: TRBJ1-3; cdr3_nt: TGTGCTAGCAGCTCCGTCTCTCCGGAGACGGATTGTAATTTCTCTGGAAACACCATATATTTT; cdr3_aa: CASSSVSPETDCNFSGNTIYF
v_call: TRBV7-2; clone_size: few; d_call: TRBD1; j_call: TRBJ1-4; cdr3_nt: TGTGCCAGCAGTCGAACTAGGGACAGGGGAGCAAAACTGTTTTTT; cdr3_aa: CASSRTRDRGAKLFF
v_call: TRBV7-2; clone_size: NA; d_call: NA; j_call: TRBJ1-2; cdr3_nt: TGTGCCGCCTCCGGACGGGGGTCTGGGGCTAACTATGGCTACACCTTC; cdr3_aa: CAASGRGSGANYGYTF
v_call: TRBV29-1; clone_size: NA; d_call: NA; j_call: TRBJ1-2; cdr3_nt: TGCAGCGTTCCGGGGGGCTACACCTTC; cdr3_aa: CSVPGGYTF
v_call: TRBV19; clone_size: NA; d_call: NA; j_call: TRBJ2-5; cdr3_nt: TGTGCCAGTAAAGGAGTAAGAGAGACCCAGTACTTC; cdr3_aa: CASKGVRETQYF
v_call: TRBV6-5; clone_size: NA; d_call: NA; j_call: TRBJ1-6; cdr3_nt: TGTGCCAGCAGAGACATAGTGGCAAATTCACCCCTCCACTTT; cdr3_aa: CASRDIVANSPLHF
v_call: TRBV7-9; clone_size: NA; d_call: TRBD1; j_call: TRBJ2-1; cdr3_nt: TGTGCCAGCAGCTTTCCGGGACAGACATACAATGAGCAGTTCTTC; cdr3_aa: CASSFPGQTYNEQFF
v_call: TRBV19; clone_size: NA; d_call: NA; j_call: TRBJ1-5; cdr3_nt: TGTGCCAGTAGTATCCACATTCGTAGCAATCAGCCCCAGCATTTT; cdr3_aa: CASSIHIRSNQPQHF
v_call: TRBV7-2; clone_size: NA; d_call: NA; j_call: TRBJ2-7; cdr3_nt: TGTGCCAGCAGCTTAGCTCAGGGGCTAGCCTACGAGCAGTACTTC; cdr3_aa: CASSLAQGLAYEQYF
v_call: TRBV7-9; clone_size: NA; d_call: NA; j_call: TRBJ1-1; cdr3_nt: TGTGCCAGCAGCTTCGGGAGTCGAGGGGACACTGAAGCTTTCTTT; cdr3_aa: CASSFGSRGDTEAFF
v_call: TRBV19; clone_size: NA; d_call: NA; j_call: TRBJ1-1; cdr3_nt: TGTGCCAGTAGTATCACCAGGGCGAACACTGAAGCTTTCTTT; cdr3_aa: CASSITRANTEAFF
v_call: TRBV6-5; clone_size: once; d_call: TRBD1; j_call: TRBJ1-5; cdr3_nt: TGTGCCAGCAGTTTCGGACAGGGCCGCAATCAGCCCCAGCATTTT; cdr3_aa: CASSFGQGRNQPQHF
v_call: TRBV7-2; clone_size: NA; d_call: NA; j_call: TRBJ2-1; cdr3_nt: TGTGCCAGCAGCTTACCTCCGGGACGACTCGGGGGTGAGCAGTTCTTC; cdr3_aa: CASSLPPGRLGGEQFF
v_call: TRBV28; clone_size: NA; d_call: NA; j_call: TRBJ2-7; cdr3_nt: TGTGCCAGCAGTGTGGACGGTCGGGGGGAGCAGTACTTC; cdr3_aa: CASSVDGRGEQYF
v_call: TRBV5-1; clone_size: once; d_call: NA; j_call: TRBJ1-1; cdr3_nt: TGCGCCAGCAGCTCGGGACTTTACACTTCTGAAGCTTTCTTT; cdr3_aa: CASSSGLYTSEAFF
v_call: TRBV6-5; clone_size: NA; d_call: NA; j_call: TRBJ2-1; cdr3_nt: TGTGCCAGCAGTTACACGGCAGGGGCTAATGAGCAGTTCTTC; cdr3_aa: CASSYTAGANEQFF
v_call: TRBV10-3; clone_size: NA; d_call: NA; j_call: TRBJ2-1; cdr3_nt: TGTGCCATCAGTGTGGACAGTCGCTATGAGCAGTTCTTC; cdr3_aa: CAISVDSRYEQFF
v_call: TRBV21-1; clone_size: NA; d_call: NA; j_call: TRBJ1-5; cdr3_nt: TGTGCCAGCAGACAGAACAATCAGCCCCAGCATTTT; cdr3_aa: CASRQNNQPQHF
v_call: TRBV4-1; clone_size: NA; d_call: TRBD1; j_call: TRBJ2-1; cdr3_nt: TGCGCCAGCAGCCAGCTCGGACAGGCGAGACCCTACAATGAGCAGTTCTTC; cdr3_aa: CASSQLGQARPYNEQFF
v_call: TRBV6-5; clone_size: NA; d_call: NA; j_call: TRBJ2-7; cdr3_nt: TGTGCCAGCAGAAGGGGCGTCCCGGGCGAGCAGTACTTC; cdr3_aa: CASRRGVPGEQYF
v_call: TRBV10-1; clone_size: NA; d_call: TRBD1; j_call: TRBJ2-7; cdr3_nt: TGCGCCAGCAGTGATGGGACAGGGGCCTCCTACGAGCAGTACTTC; cdr3_aa: CASSDGTGASYEQYF
v_call: TRBV6-5; clone_size: NA; d_call: NA; j_call: TRBJ1-1; cdr3_nt: TGTGCCAGCAGTTCTTATCTGAACACTGAAGCTTTCTTT; cdr3_aa: CASSSYLNTEAFF
v_call: TRBV19; clone_size: NA; d_call: TRBD2; j_call: TRBJ2-1; cdr3_nt: TGTGCCAGTCATAGCGGGAGGGCCTCTGAGCAGTTCTTC; cdr3_aa: CASHSGRASEQFF